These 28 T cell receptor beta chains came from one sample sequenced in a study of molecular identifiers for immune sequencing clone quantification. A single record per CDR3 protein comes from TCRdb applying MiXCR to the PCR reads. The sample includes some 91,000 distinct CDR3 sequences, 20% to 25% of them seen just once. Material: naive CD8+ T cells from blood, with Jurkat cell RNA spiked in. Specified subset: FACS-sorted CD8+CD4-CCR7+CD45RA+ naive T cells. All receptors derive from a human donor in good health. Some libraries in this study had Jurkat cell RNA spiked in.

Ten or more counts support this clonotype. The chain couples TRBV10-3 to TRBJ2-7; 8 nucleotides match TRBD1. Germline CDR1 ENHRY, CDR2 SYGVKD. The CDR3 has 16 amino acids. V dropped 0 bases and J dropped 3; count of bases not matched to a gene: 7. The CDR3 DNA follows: TGTGCCATCAGTGAGTCCGCAGGGGGCCTGGACTACGAGCAGTACTTC. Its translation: CAISESAGGLDYEQYF.

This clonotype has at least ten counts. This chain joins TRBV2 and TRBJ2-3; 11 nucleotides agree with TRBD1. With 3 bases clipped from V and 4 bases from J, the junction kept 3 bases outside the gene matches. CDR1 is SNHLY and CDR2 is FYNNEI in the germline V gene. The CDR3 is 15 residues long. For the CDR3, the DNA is TGTGCCAGCAGTGAGGGACAGGGGGGACCAGATACGCAGTATTTT. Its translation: CASSEGQGGPDTQYF.

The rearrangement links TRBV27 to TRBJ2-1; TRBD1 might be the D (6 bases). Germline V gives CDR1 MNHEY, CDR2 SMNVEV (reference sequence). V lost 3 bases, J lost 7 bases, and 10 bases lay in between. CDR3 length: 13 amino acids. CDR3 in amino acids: CASSLNRANEQFF. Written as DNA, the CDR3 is TGTGCCAGCAGTTTGAACAGGGCGAATGAGCAGTTCTTC.

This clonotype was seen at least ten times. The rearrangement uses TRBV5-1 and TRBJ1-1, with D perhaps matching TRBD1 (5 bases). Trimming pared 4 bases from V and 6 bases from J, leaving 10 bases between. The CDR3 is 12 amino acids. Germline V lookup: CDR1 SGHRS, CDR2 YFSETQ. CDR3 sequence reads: CASSLMGAEAFF. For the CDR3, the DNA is TGCGCCAGCAGCCTGATGGGGGCTGAAGCTTTCTTT. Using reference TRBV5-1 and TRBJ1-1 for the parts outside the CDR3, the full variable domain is KAGVTQTPRYLIKTRGQQVTLSCSPISGHRSVSWYQQTPGQGLQFLFEYFSETQRNKGNFPGRFSGRQFSNSRSEMNVSTLELGDSALYLCASSLMGAEAFFGQGTRLTVV.

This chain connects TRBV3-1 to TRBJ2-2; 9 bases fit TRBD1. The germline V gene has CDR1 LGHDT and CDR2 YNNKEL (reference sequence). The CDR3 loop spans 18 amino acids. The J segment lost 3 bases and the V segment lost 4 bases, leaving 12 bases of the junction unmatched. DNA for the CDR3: TGTGCCAGCAGCCTTCGTTGGGGACAGGGAATTGACACCGGGGAGCTGTTTTTT. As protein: CASSLRWGQGIDTGELFF. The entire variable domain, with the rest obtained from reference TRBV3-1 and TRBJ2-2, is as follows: DTAVSQTPKYLVTQMGNDKSIKCEQNLGHDTMYWYKQDSKKFLKIMFSYNNKELIINETVPNRFSPKSPDKAHLNLHINSLELGDSAVYFCASSLRWGQGIDTGELFFGEGSRLTVL.

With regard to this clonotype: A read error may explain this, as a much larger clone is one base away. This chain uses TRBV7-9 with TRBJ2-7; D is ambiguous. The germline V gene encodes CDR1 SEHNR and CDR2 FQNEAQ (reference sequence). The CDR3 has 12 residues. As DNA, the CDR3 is TGTGCCAGCAGCTTAACGACATACGAGCATTACTTC. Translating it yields CASSLTTYEHYF. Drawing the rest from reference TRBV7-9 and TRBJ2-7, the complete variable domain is DTGVSQNPRHKITKRGQNVTFRCDPISEHNRLYWYRQTLGQGPEFLTYFQNEAQLEKSRLLSDRFSAERPKGSFSTLEIQRTEQGDSAMYLCASSLTTYEHYFGPGTRLTVT.

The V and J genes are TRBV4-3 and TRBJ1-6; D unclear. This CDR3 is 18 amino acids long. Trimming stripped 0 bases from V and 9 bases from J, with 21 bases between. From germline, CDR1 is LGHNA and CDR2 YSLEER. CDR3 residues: CASSQDLWTFSGGSPLHF. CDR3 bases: TGCGCCAGCAGCCAAGATCTCTGGACCTTTTCAGGTGGTTCACCCCTCCACTTT.

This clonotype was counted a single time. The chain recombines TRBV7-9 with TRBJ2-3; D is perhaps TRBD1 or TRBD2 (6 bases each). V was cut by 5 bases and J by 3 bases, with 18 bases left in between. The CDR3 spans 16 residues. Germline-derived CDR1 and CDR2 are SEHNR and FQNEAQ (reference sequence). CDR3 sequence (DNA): TGTGCCAGCAGCGGGGGGCGGGGCCGCCGTACAGATACGCAGTATTTT. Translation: CASSGGRGRRTDTQYF.

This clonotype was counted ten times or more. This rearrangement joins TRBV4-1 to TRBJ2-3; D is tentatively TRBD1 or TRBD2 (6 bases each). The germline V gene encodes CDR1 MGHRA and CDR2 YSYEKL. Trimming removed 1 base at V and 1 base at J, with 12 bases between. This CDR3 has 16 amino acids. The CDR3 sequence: CASSQGGRGGTDTQYF. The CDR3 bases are TGCGCCAGCAGCCAAGGCGGTAGGGGGGGCACAGATACGCAGTATTTT.

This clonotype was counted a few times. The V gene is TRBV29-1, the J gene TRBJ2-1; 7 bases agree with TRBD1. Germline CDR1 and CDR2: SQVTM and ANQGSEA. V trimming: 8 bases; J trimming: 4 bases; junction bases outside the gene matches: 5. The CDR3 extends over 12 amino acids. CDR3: CSSRDRYNEQFF. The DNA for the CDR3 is TGCAGCTCCCGGGACAGATACAATGAGCAGTTCTTC.

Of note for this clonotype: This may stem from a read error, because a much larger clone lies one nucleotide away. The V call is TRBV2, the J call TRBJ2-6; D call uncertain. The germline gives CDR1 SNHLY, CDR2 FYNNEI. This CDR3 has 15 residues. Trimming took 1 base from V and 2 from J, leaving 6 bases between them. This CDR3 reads CASSEGSTGANVLTF. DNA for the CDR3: TGTGCCAGCAGTGAAGGTAGCACTGGGGCCAACGTCCTGACTTTC.

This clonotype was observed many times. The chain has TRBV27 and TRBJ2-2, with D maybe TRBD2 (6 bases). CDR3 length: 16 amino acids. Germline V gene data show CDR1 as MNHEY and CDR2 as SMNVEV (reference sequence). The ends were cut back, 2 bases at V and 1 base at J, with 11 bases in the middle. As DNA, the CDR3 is TGTGCCAGCAGTTTAAGCGGGCAGCTGAACACCGGGGAGCTGTTTTTT. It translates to CASSLSGQLNTGELFF.

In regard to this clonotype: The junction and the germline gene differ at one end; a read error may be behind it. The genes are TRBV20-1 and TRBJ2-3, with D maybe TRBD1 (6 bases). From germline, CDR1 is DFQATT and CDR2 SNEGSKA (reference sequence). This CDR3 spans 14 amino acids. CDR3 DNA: TGCAATGCTAGACAACTCAGGGGCCAAGATACGCAGTATTTT. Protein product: CNARQLRGQDTQYF.

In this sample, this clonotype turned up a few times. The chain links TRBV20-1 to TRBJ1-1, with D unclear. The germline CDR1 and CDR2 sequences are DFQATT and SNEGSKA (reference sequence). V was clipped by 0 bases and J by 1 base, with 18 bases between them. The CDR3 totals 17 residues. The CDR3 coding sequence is TGCAGTGCTAGAGATTGGTTGGCCTCTATCCCGAACACTGAAGCTTTCTTT. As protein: CSARDWLASIPNTEAFF.

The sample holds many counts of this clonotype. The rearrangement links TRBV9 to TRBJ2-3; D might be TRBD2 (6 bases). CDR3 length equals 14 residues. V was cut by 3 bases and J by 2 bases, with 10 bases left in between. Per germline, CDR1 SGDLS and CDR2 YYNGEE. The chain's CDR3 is CASSAGTFTDTQYF. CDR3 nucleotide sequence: TGTGCCAGCAGCGCTGGGACTTTCACAGATACGCAGTATTTT.

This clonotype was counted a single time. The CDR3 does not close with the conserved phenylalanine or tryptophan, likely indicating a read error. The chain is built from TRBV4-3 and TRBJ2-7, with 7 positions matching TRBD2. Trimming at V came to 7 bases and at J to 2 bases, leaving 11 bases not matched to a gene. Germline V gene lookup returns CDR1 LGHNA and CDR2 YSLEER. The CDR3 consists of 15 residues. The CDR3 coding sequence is TGCGCCAGCAACCAGGACCGGGGAGGGCCCTACGAGCAGTACATC. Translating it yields CASNQDRGGPYEQYI.

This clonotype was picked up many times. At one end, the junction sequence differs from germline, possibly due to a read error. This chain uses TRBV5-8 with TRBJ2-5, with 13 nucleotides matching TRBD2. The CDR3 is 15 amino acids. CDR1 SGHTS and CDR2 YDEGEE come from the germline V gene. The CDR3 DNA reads TGTGCCAGCAGCTTCGGGACTAGCGGGGCAGAGACCCGGTACTTC. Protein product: CASSFGTSGAETRYF.

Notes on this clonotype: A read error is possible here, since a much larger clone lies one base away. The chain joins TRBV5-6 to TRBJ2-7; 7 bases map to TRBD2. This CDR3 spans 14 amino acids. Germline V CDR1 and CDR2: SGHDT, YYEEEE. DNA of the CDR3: TGTGCCAGCGGATTCCGGGACTACTCCTACGAGCGGTACTTC. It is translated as CASGFRDYSYERYF. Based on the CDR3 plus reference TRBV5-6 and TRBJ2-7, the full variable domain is DAGVTQSPTHLIKTRGQQVTLRCSPKSGHDTVSWYQQALGQGPQFIFQYYEEEERQRGNFPDRFSGHQFPNYSSELNVNALLLGDSALYLCASGFRDYSYERYFGPGTRLTVT.

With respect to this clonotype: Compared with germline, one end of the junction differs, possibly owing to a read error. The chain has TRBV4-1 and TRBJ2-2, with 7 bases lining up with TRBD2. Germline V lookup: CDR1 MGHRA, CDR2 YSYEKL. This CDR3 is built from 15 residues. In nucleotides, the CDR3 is TGCGCCAACAGCCCACAAGCGGGGTACACCGGGGAGCTGTTTTTT. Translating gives CANSPQAGYTGELFF.

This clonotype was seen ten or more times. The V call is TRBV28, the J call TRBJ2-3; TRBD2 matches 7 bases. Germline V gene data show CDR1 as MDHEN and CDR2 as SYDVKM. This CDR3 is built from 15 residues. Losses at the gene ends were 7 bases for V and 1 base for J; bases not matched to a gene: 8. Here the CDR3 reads CASTNRGDRTDTQYF. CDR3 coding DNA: TGTGCCAGCACCAACCGGGGGGACCGCACAGATACGCAGTATTTT. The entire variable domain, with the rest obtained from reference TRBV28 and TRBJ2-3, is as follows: DVKVTQSSRYLVKRTGEKVFLECVQDMDHENMFWYRQDPGLGLRLIYFSYDVKMKEKGDIPEGYSVSREKKERFSLILESASTNQTSMYLCASTNRGDRTDTQYFGPGTRLTVL.

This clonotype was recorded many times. CDR3 loop: CASSPGTVGNQPQHF. Here the CDR3 DNA reads TGTGCCAGCAGCCCGGGGACCGTTGGCAATCAGCCCCAGCATTTT. The chain recombines TRBV5-5 with TRBJ1-5; tentative D call: TRBD1 (5 bases). The CDR3 spans 15 residues. V shed 4 bases and J shed 2 bases, with 13 bases lying between them. Per the germline V gene, CDR1 is SGHKS and CDR2 is YYEKEE (reference sequence).

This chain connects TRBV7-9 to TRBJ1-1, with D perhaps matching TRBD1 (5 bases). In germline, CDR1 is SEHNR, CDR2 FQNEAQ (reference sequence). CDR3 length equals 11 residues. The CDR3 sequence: CTSGSDTEAFF. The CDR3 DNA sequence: TGTACCTCAGGGAGTGACACTGAAGCTTTCTTT.

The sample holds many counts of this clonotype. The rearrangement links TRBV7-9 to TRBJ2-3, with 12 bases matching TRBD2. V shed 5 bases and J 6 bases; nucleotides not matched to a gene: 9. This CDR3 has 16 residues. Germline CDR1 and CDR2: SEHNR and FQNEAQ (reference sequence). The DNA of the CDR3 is TGTGCCAGCAGCGCCGGACTAGCGGGAACCGGTGATACGCAGTATTTT. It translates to CASSAGLAGTGDTQYF. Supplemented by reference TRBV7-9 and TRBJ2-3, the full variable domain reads DTGVSQNPRHKITKRGQNVTFRCDPISEHNRLYWYRQTLGQGPEFLTYFQNEAQLEKSRLLSDRFSAERPKGSFSTLEIQRTEQGDSAMYLCASSAGLAGTGDTQYFGPGTRLTVL.

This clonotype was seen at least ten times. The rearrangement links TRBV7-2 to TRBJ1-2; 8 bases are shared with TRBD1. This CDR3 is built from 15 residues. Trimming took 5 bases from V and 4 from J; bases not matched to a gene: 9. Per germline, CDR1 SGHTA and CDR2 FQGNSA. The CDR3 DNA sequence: TGTGCCAGCAGCCCAGGACAGGGTCGGGCCTATGGCTACACCTTC. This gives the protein CASSPGQGRAYGYTF.

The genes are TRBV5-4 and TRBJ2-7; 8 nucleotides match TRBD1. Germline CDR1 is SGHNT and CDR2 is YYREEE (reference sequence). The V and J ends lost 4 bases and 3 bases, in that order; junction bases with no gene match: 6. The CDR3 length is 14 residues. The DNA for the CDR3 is TGTGCCAGCAGCGAACCGGGACAGGACTACGAGCAGTACTTC. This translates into CASSEPGQDYEQYF.

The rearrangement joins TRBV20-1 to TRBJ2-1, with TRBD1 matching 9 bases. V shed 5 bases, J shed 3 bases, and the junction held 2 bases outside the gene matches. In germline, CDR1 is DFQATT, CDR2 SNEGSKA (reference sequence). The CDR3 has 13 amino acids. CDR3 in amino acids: CSAGDRVYNEQFF. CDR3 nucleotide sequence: TGCAGTGCTGGGGACAGGGTCTACAATGAGCAGTTCTTC.

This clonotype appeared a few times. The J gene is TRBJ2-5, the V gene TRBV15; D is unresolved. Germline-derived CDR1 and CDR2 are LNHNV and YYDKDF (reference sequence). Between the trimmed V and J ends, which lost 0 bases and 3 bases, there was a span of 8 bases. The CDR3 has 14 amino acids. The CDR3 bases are TGTGCCACCAGCAGAGATCGTGGGGAAGAGACCCAGTACTTC. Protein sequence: CATSRDRGEETQYF.

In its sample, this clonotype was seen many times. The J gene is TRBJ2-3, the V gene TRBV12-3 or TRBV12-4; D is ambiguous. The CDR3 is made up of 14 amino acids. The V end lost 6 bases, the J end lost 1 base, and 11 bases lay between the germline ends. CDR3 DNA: TGTGCCAGCAGCCCCTCTCCCCGCACAGATACGCAGTATTTT. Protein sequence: CASSPSPRTDTQYF.